This TCR beta chain was retrieved from a study of beta chain features in type 1 diabetes. This clone was seen only a few times. There are 14 residues in the CDR3. J was trimmed by 6 bases and V by 4 bases; bases with no gene match: 8. Germline V CDR1 and CDR2: SQVTM, ANQGSEA. Every isolated RNA sample was fully reverse transcribed, so sequencing captured expressed TCRB transcripts. Clones were read by immunoSEQ multiplex PCR, and TCRdb kept only the in-frame ones, dropping some. The top ten clones hold approximately 0.015% of a sample with about 360,000 clones, over 10% of them seen once. The chain joins TRBV29-1 to TRBJ2-2; TRBD1 matches at 7 bases. This clonotype was obtained from a man aged 18 to 30 in good health. Material: naive CD4+ T cells from blood. The CDR3 region has the DNA TGCAGCGTTGGCGGAACAGGGGCCCCCGGGGAGCTGTTTTTT. Translated, it gives CSVGGTGAPGELFF.